One TCR beta chain is described in this entry. TCRdb's table, derived via immunoSEQ multiplex PCR, lists solely in-frame clones and lacks some. The table records 35,000 to 55,000 clones, around 78% of them present only once. This sample was taken from a study of memory CD4+ T cells and cytomegalovirus serostatus. The germline V and J ends were trimmed by 1 base and 1 base, with 14 bases remaining between them. The CDR3 runs 16 residues. Germline values: CDR1 SEHNR, CDR2 FQNEAQ (reference sequence). The sort gate was single viable CD3+CD4+CD8-CD45RO+ cells for memory CD4+ T cells. CMV serostatus came from serum IgG against pp150, pp28, p38, p52. Total CD4+ T cells were enriched by CD4 positive selection.

The sequence was collected from an adult in good health and CMV-seronegative. Input material: memory CD4+ T cells from blood. The genes are TRBV7-9 and TRBJ2-7; the D gene is possibly TRBD2 (5 bases). CDR3 amino acids: CASSLGDTPGSYEQYF. DNA of the CDR3: TGTGCCAGCAGCTTAGGGGATACCCCGGGGTCCTACGAGCAGTACTTC.